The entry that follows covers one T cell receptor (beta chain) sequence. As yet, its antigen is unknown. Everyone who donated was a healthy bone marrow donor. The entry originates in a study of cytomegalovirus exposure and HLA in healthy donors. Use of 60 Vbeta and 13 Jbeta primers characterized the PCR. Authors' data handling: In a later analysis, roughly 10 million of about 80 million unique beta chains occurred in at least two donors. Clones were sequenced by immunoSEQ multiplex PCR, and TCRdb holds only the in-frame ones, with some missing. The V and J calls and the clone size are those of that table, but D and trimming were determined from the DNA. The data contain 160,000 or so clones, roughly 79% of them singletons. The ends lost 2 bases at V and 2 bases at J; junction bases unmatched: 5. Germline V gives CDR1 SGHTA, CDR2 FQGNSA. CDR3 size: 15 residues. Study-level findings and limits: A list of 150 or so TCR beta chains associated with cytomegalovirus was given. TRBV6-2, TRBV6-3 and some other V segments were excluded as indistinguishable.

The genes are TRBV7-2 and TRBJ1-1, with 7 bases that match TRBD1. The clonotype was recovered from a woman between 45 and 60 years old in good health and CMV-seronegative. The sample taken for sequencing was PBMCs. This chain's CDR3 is CASSLLRGLNTEAFF. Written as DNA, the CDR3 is TGTGCCAGCAGCTTATTAAGGGGGCTCAACACTGAAGCTTTCTTT.